The 16 T cell receptor beta chains presented below share a single source sample, sequenced in a study of shared clonotypes between healthy human individuals. The protocol was immunoSEQ multiplex PCR, while the TCRdb copy is restricted to in-frame clones and leaves out a portion. This table has some 2 million clones, approximately 95% appearing once. Positive CCR7 selection of CD45RO-negative cells yielded the naive CD8 cells, and terminally differentiated effector memory CD45RA+ cells were excluded. Sequenced sample: naive CD8+ T cells sorted from blood. These receptor sequences come from a man aged 18 to 30 in good health.

The chain carries TRBV14 and TRBJ2-6; D might be TRBD1 (5 bases). The V gene's germline CDR1 is SGHDN and CDR2 FVKESK. The germline V and J ends were trimmed by 4 bases and 12 bases, with 13 bases remaining between them. The CDR3 loop spans 13 amino acids. This chain's CDR3 is CASSPLTVTVLTF. The CDR3, as DNA: TGTGCCAGCAGCCCGCTGACAGTTACCGTCCTGACTTTC.

The CDR3 region is CASRAGTGALEQFF. CDR3 DNA sequence: TGTGCCAGCAGGGCCGGCACAGGGGCTCTAGAGCAGTTCTTC. The chain is built from TRBV5-4 and TRBJ2-1, with TRBD1 matching over 7 bases. Per germline, CDR1 SGHNT and CDR2 YYREEE (reference sequence). With 5 bases clipped from V and 10 bases from J, the junction kept 12 bases outside the gene matches. The CDR3 loop spans 14 amino acids.

The V and J genes are TRBV30 and TRBJ2-1; tentative D call: TRBD2 (6 bases). The CDR3 has 15 residues. Deletions cut 4 bases from V and 3 bases from J, with 16 bases between. CDR1 is GTSNPN, CDR2 SVGIG, per germline (reference sequence). The CDR3 loop reads CAWNTGGTLYNEQFF. The CDR3 DNA sequence: TGTGCCTGGAATACTGGCGGGACTCTCTACAATGAGCAGTTCTTC. Full variable domain (outside the CDR3, taken from reference TRBV30 and TRBJ2-1): SQTIHQWPATLVQPVGSPLSLECTVEGTSNPNLYWYRQAAGRGLQLLFYSVGIGQISSEVPQNLSASRPQDRQFILSSKKLLLSDSGFYLCAWNTGGTLYNEQFFGPGTRLTVL.

The chain employs TRBV25-1 and TRBJ2-1; D remains ambiguous. Germline CDR1 MGHDK, CDR2 SYGVNS. The CDR3 sequence is 13 residues long. V lost 4 bases and J lost 4, with 8 bases in between. CDR3 loop: CASSVQEYNEQFF. DNA of the CDR3: TGTGCCAGCAGTGTTCAGGAGTACAATGAGCAGTTCTTC.

The V and J genes are TRBV2 and TRBJ1-5; 9 bases map to TRBD1. The CDR3 extends over 17 amino acids. CDR1 is SNHLY, CDR2 FYNNEI, per germline. J lost 2 bases, V lost 5 bases, and 10 bases had no gene match. The CDR3 sequence: CASSSGQGGLGNQPQHF. Written as DNA, the CDR3 is TGTGCCAGCAGTTCGGGACAGGGAGGGCTTGGCAATCAGCCCCAGCATTTT.

This clone was counted only a few times. The J gene is TRBJ1-4, the V gene TRBV10-3, with D possibly TRBD1 on 5 matching bases. Trimming cost V 6 bases and J 8 bases, with 13 bases left between them. Germline V lookup: CDR1 ENHRY, CDR2 SYGVKD. This CDR3 spans 13 amino acids. CDR3 nucleotide sequence: TGTGCCATCAGGCCGGGACCCCAGGAAAAACTGTTTTTT. Translation gives CAIRPGPQEKLFF.

Concerning this clone: Within the sample, other DNA sequences also encode this same CDR3. This sequence joins TRBV5-6 and TRBJ2-7, with 9 bases matching TRBD2. The ends lost 0 bases at V and 4 bases at J; junction bases unmatched: 5. Germline loops: CDR1 SGHDT, CDR2 YYEEEE. The length of the CDR3 is 15 residues. The CDR3 loop is CASSLGLAGAYEQYF. The DNA of the CDR3 is TGTGCCAGCAGCTTGGGGTTAGCGGGAGCTTACGAGCAGTACTTC.

The chain recombines TRBV5-4 with TRBJ2-3; D not certain. Germline values: CDR1 SGHNT, CDR2 YYREEE (reference sequence). CDR3 length: 13 residues. The V end was cut by 3 bases, the J end by 4 bases, with 9 bases between. The CDR3 region is CASSYLGPDTQYF. CDR3 sequence (DNA): TGTGCCAGCAGCTACCTGGGTCCAGATACGCAGTATTTT.

For this clone: A much larger clone differs by one base, so this may be a read error. Other DNA sequences from this sample encode an identical CDR3 as well. This chain joins TRBV7-2 and TRBJ1-4, with D hard to call. V was trimmed by 3 bases and J by 7 bases, leaving 6 bases between them. Germline V lookup: CDR1 SGHTA, CDR2 FQGNSA. The CDR3 has 12 residues. CDR3 sequence reads: CASSFDSEKLFF. The CDR3 region has the DNA TGTGCCAGCAGCTTTGACTCTGAAAAACTGTTTTTT.

The chain carries TRBV6-1 and TRBJ2-1; 9 nucleotides align to TRBD1. The CDR3 contains 14 residues. Germline assignment: CDR1 MNHNS and CDR2 SASEGT. With V trimmed by 1 base and J by 8 bases, 3 bases remained unmatched. The CDR3 DNA sequence: TGTGCCAGCAGTGAAGGACAGGGGGTCGATGAGCAGTTCTTC. Translation: CASSEGQGVDEQFF.

This chain uses TRBV6-5 with TRBJ1-1; D gene ambiguous. Trimming took off 4 bases at V and 1 base at J, with 13 bases between the two ends. The CDR3 has 15 residues. Per germline, CDR1 MNHEY and CDR2 SVGAGI. As DNA, the CDR3 is TGTGCCAGCAGTTTGTCCTCCGAGGGGAACACTGAAGCTTTCTTT. Amino acids: CASSLSSEGNTEAFF.

CDR3 amino acids: CAIIERTSGSYEQYF. The CDR3 DNA sequence: TGTGCCATAATAGAGAGGACTAGCGGGAGCTACGAGCAGTACTTC. This chain uses TRBV2 with TRBJ2-7, with TRBD2 matching over 13 bases. Trimming at V came to 10 bases and at J to 3 bases, leaving 9 bases not matched to a gene. The CDR3 has 15 residues. Looked up from germline, CDR1 is SNHLY and CDR2 is FYNNEI.

The rearrangement uses TRBV29-1 and TRBJ2-7, with TRBD1 matching over 9 bases. Germline V gene lookup returns CDR1 SQVTM and CDR2 ANQGSEA. Losses at the gene ends were 6 bases for V and 5 bases for J; bases not matched to a gene: 8. This CDR3 has 13 residues. The DNA for the CDR3 is TGCAGCGTCTCCGGGACAGGGTTCGACGAGCAGTACTTC. Translation: CSVSGTGFDEQYF.

The V gene is TRBV20-1, the J gene TRBJ2-1; a weak D match, TRBD1 (5 bases). V was trimmed by 3 bases and J by 12 bases, leaving 9 bases between them. Germline V gene sequence: CDR1 DFQATT, CDR2 SNEGSKA (reference sequence). CDR3 length: 10 amino acids. The CDR3 nucleotides read TGCAGTGCTAGCTCAGGGTTGCAGTTCTTC. This sequence encodes CSASSGLQFF.

The chain uses TRBV4-3 and TRBJ2-2, with a tentative D call TRBD1 (6 bases). From germline, CDR1 is LGHNA and CDR2 YSLEER. CDR3 length: 21 residues. With 3 bases removed from V and 0 bases from J, the gap between germline ends came to 26 bases. The DNA of the CDR3 is TGCGCCAGCAGCCAGGCACCAATCCGGGACACTTCGTTCGCGAACACCGGGGAGCTGTTTTTT. Encoded protein: CASSQAPIRDTSFANTGELFF.

V usage is TRBV9 and J usage is TRBJ1-2; D remains unclear. V dropped 0 bases and J dropped 2 bases, with 8 bases sitting between them. This CDR3 contains 14 residues. From germline, CDR1 is SGDLS and CDR2 YYNGEE. The CDR3 DNA is TGTGCCAGCAGCGTAGCTGAAAAGAACTATGGCTACACCTTC. Protein product: CASSVAEKNYGYTF.